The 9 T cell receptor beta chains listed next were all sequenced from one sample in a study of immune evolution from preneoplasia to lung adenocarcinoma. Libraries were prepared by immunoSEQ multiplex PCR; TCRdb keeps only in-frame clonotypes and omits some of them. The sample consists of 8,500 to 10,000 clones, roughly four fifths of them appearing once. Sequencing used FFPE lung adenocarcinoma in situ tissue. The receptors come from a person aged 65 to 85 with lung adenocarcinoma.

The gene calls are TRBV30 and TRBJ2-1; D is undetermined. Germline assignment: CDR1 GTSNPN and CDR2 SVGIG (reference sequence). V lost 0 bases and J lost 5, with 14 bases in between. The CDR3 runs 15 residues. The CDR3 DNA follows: TGTGCCTGGAGTGTCATCCACCGACCGGACAATGAGCAGTTCTTC. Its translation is CAWSVIHRPDNEQFF.

Written as DNA, the CDR3 is TGTGCCACCAGCATCTATTCTGAAGACGGAGTACGGGAGACCCAGTACTTC. Translated: CATSIYSEDGVRETQYF. V is TRBV15 and J is TRBJ2-5; D unresolved. CDR3 length: 17 amino acids. From germline, CDR1 is LNHNV and CDR2 YYDKDF (reference sequence). V was pared by 4 bases and J by 5 bases, with 23 bases between.

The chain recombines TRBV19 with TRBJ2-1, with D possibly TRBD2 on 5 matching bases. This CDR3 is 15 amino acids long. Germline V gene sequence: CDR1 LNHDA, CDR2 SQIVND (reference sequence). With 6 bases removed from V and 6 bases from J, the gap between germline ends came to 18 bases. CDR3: CASRSGRPGSNEQFF. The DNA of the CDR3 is TGTGCCAGTAGGTCAGGTCGCCCGGGATCCAATGAGCAGTTCTTC.

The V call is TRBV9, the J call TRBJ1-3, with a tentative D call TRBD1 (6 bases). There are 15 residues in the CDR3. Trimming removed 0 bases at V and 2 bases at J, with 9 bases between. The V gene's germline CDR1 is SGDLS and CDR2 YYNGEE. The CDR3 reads CASSVDSGAGNTIYF. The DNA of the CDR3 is TGTGCCAGCAGCGTAGATTCAGGGGCTGGAAACACCATATATTTT. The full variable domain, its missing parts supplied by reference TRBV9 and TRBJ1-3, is DSGVTQTPKHLITATGQRVTLRCSPRSGDLSVYWYQQSLDQGLQFLIQYYNGEERAKGNILERFSAQQFPDLHSELNLSSLELGDSALYFCASSVDSGAGNTIYFGEGSWLTVV.

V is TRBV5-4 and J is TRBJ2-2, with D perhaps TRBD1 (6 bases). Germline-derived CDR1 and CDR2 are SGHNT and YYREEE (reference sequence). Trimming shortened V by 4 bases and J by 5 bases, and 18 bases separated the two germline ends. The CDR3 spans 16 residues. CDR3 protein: CASSNQGFQLTGELFF. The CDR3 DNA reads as TGTGCCAGCAGCAACCAGGGGTTTCAATTGACCGGGGAGCTGTTTTTT. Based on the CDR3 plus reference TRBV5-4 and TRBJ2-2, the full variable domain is ETGVTQSPTHLIKTRGQQVTLRCSSQSGHNTVSWYQQALGQGPQFIFQYYREEENGRGNFPPRFSGLQFPNYSSELNVNALELDDSALYLCASSNQGFQLTGELFFGEGSRLTVL.

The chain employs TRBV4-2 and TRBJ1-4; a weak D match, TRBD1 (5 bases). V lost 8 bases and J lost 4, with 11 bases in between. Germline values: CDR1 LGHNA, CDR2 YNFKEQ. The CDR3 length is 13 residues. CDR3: CASGGSSNEKLFF. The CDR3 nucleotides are TGTGCCAGCGGGGGGTCGAGTAATGAAAAACTGTTTTTT.

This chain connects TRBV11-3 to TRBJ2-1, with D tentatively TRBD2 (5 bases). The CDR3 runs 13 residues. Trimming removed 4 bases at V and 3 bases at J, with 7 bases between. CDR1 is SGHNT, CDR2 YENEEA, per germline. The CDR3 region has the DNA TGTGCCAGCAGCTCCGGGAACTACAATGAGCAGTTCTTC. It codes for CASSSGNYNEQFF.

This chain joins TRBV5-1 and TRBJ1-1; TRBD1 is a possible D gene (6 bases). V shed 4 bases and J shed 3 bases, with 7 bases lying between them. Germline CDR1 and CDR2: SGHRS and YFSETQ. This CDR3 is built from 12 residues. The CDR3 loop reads CASSTGYTEAFF. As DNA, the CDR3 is TGCGCCAGCAGCACAGGGTACACTGAAGCTTTCTTT.

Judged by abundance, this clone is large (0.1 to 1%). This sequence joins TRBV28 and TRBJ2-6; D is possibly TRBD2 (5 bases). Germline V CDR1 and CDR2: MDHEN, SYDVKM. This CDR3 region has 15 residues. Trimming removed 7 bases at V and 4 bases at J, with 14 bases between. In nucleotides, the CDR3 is TGTGCCAGCAAGCCCACCGAGGGAGGGGCCAACGTCCTGACTTTC. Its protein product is CASKPTEGGANVLTF.